This entry describes one T cell receptor (beta chain). Losses at the gene ends were 8 bases for V and 7 bases for J; bases not matched to a gene: 11. Germline CDR1 reads LNHDA; CDR2 reads SQIVND (reference sequence). The CDR3 contains 17 residues. Clones were read by immunoSEQ multiplex PCR, and TCRdb kept only the in-frame ones, dropping some. Among tens of thousands of clones listed, around nine tenths were seen once. The data derive from a study of control samples from healthy donors and cancer patients. The sequencing sample was made of PBMCs. The chain carries TRBV19 and TRBJ2-1, with TRBD2 matching over 16 bases. The source is a middle-aged woman with lung cancer. DNA for the CDR3: TGTGCCAGTCGGGGACTAGCGGGGGGGAATTCAGTTAATGAGCAGTTCTTC. Protein sequence: CASRGLAGGNSVNEQFF.